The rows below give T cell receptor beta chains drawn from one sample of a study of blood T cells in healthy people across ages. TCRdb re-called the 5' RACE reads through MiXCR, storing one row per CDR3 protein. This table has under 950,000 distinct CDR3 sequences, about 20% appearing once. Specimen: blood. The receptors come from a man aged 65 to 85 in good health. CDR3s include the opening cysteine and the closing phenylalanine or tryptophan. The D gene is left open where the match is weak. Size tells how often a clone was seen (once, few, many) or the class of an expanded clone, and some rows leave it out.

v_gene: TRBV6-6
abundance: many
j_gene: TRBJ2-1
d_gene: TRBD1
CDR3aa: CATWTGYYNEQFF
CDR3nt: TGTGCCACTTGGACAGGGTACTACAATGAGCAGTTCTTC

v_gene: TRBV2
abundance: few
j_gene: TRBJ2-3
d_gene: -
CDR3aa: CASSVASVSTDTQYF
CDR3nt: TGTGCCAGCAGTGTCGCTAGCGTAAGCACAGATACGCAGTATTTT

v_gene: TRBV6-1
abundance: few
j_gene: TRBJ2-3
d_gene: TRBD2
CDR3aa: CASSEARGGAGTDTQYF
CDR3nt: TGTGCCAGCAGTGAAGCACGGGGGGGGGCAGGCACAGATACGCAGTATTTT

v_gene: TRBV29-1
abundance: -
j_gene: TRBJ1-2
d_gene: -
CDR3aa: CSVGDRGGGSNYGYTF
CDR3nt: TGCAGCGTTGGGGACCGCGGAGGGGGGTCTAACTATGGCTACACCTTC

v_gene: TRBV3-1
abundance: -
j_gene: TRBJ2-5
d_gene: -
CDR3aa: CASSQVRSETQYF
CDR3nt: TGTGCCAGCAGCCAAGTGAGGTCAGAGACCCAGTACTTC

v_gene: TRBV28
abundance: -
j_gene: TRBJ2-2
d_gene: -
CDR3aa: CASSSHQRTANTGELFF
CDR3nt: TGTGCCAGCAGCTCCCATCAGAGGACCGCGAACACCGGGGAGCTGTTTTTT

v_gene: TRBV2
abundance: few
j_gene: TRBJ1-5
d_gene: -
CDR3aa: CASSEGTTGIQPQHF
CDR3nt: TGTGCCAGCAGTGAAGGGACAACAGGGATCCAGCCCCAGCATTTT

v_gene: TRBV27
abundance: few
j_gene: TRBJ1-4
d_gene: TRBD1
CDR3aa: CASSSRTGGVSNEKLFF
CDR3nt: TGTGCCAGCAGTTCAAGGACAGGGGGCGTCTCTAATGAAAAACTGTTTTTT

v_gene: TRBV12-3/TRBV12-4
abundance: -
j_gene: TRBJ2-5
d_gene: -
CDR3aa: CASSLVAGSGETQYF
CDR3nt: TGTGCCAGCAGTTTAGTCGCGGGATCGGGAGAGACCCAGTACTTC

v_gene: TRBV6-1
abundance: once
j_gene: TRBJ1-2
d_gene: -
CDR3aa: CASSEAGGSLYGYTF
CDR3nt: TGTGCCAGCAGTGAAGCAGGGGGTTCTCTCTATGGCTACACCTTC

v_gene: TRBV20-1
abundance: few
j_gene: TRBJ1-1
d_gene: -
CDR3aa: CSARATVGTEAFF
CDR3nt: TGCAGTGCTAGAGCCACAGTAGGCACTGAAGCTTTCTTT

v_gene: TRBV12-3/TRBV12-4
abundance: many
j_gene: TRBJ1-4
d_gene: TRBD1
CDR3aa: CASSLGTGVEKLFF
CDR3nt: TGTGCCAGCAGTTTAGGGACAGGGGTCGAAAAACTGTTTTTT

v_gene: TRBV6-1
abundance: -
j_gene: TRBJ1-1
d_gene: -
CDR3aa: CASKGTWGGPEAFF
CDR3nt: TGTGCCAGCAAAGGAACCTGGGGGGGCCCTGAAGCTTTCTTT

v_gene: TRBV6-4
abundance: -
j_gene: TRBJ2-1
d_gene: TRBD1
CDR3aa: CASSWGTEVYNEQFF
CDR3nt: TGTGCCAGCAGTTGGGGGACAGAAGTCTACAATGAGCAGTTCTTC

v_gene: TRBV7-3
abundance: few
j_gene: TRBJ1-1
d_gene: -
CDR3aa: CASSLLGIPDGENTEAFF
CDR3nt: TGTGCCAGCAGCTTACTGGGCATCCCGGACGGAGAGAACACTGAAGCTTTCTTT

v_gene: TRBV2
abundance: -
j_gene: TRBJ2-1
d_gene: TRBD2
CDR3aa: CASSSISGIQSNEQFF
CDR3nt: TGTGCCAGCAGTTCCATTAGCGGGATTCAGAGTAATGAGCAGTTCTTC

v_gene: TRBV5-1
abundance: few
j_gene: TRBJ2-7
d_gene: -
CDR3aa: CASSSSGVEQYF
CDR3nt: TGCGCCAGCAGCTCCTCAGGGGTCGAGCAGTACTTC

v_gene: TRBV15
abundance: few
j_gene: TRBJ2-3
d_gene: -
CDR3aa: CATRQGGGTDTQYF
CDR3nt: TGTGCCACCAGGCAGGGGGGAGGCACAGATACGCAGTATTTT

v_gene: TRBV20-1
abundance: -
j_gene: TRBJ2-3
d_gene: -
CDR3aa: CSARQPGATTNTQYF
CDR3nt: TGCAGTGCTAGACAGCCCGGGGCCACAACGAATACGCAGTATTTT

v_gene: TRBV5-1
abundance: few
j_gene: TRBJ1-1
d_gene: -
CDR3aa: CASSLISSTEAFF
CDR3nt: TGCGCCAGCAGCTTGATCAGCTCCACTGAAGCTTTCTTT

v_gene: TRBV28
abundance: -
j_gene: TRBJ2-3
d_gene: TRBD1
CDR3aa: CASSPMDRGASDTQYF
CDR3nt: TGTGCCAGCAGCCCTATGGACAGGGGGGCCTCCGATACGCAGTATTTT

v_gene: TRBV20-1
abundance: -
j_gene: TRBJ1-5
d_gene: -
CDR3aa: CSASDGSRPQPQHF
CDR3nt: TGCAGTGCCTCGGACGGCAGTAGGCCTCAGCCCCAGCATTTT

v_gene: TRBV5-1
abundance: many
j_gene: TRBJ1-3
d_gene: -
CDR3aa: CASSLVGRQSSGNTIYF
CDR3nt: TGCGCCAGCAGCTTGGTGGGCAGACAGAGCTCTGGAAACACCATATATTTT

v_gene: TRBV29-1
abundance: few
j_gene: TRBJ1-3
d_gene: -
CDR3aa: CSVVSISNSGNTIYF
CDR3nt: TGCAGCGTTGTGTCCATCAGCAACTCTGGAAACACCATATATTTT

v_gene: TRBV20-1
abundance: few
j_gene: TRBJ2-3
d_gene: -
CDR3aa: CSARTKPWTKSTDTQYF
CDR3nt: TGCAGTGCCCGGACCAAACCCTGGACTAAAAGCACAGATACGCAGTATTTT

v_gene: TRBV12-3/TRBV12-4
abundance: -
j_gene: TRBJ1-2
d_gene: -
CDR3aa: CASSFGTTVRGYTF
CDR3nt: TGTGCCAGCAGTTTCGGAACTACAGTTAGAGGCTACACCTTC

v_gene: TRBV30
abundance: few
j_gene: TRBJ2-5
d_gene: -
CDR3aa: CAWGRQTVKTQYF
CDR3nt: TGTGCCTGGGGACGCCAGACAGTGAAGACCCAGTACTTC

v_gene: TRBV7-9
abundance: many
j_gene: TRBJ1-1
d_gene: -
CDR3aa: CASSFVLNTEAFF
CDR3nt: TGTGCCAGCAGTTTTGTCTTGAACACTGAAGCTTTCTTT

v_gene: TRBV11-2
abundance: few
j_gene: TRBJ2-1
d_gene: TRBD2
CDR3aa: CASSFLAGDYNEQFF
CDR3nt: TGTGCCAGCAGCTTCCTAGCGGGGGATTACAATGAGCAGTTCTTC

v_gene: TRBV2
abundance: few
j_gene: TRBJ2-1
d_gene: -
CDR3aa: CATERDSGNNEQFF
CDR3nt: TGTGCCACCGAAAGAGACAGCGGTAACAATGAGCAGTTCTTC

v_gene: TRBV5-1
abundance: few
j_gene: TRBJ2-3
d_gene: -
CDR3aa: CASSLSPPAQYF
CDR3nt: TGCGCCAGCAGCCTTAGTCCACCGGCGCAGTATTTT

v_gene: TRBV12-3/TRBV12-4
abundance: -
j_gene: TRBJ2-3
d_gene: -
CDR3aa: CATSSGVLGGTQYF
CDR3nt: TGTGCCACCAGTTCCGGCGTATTGGGAGGTACGCAGTATTTT

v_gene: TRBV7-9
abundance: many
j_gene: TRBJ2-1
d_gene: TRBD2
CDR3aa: CASSSLAGGPSEQFF
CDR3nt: TGTGCCAGCAGCTCTCTAGCGGGGGGGCCGAGTGAGCAGTTCTTC

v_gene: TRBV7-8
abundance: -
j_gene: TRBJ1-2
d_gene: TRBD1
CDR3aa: CASSQGTANYGYTF
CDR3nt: TGTGCCAGCAGCCAAGGGACAGCTAACTATGGCTACACCTTC

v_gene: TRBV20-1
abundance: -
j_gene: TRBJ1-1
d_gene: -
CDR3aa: CSARDRSKNTEAFF
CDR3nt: TGCAGTGCTAGAGATCGGTCAAAGAACACTGAAGCTTTCTTT

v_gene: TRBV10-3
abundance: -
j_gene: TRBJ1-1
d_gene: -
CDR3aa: CAISEEQHTEAFF
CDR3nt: TGTGCCATCAGTGAGGAGCAGCACACTGAAGCTTTCTTT

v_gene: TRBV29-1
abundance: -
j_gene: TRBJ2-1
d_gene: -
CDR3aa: CSAYLSQGEAQFF
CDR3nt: TGCAGCGCCTACCTATCCCAGGGGGAGGCGCAGTTCTTC

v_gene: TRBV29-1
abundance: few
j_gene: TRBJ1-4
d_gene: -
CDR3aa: CSGGWSNEKLFF
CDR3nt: TGCAGCGGAGGGTGGTCTAATGAAAAACTGTTTTTT

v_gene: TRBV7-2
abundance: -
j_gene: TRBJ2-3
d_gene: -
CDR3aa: CASTKTYTDTQYF
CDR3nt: TGTGCCAGCACCAAAACTTACACAGATACGCAGTATTTT

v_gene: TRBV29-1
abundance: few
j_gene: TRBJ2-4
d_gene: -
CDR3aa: CSVDNEDIQYF
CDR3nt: TGCAGCGTTGACAATGAGGACATCCAGTACTTC